These 11 T cell receptor beta chains share one sample of origin, sequenced in a study of shared clonotypes between healthy human individuals. Sequenced by immunoSEQ multiplex PCR; TCRdb stores in-frame clones only, minus some. This sample carries over a million clones, around three quarters of them seen once, and the ten largest clones take more than 0.55%. Sequenced sample: memory CD4+ T cells from PBMCs. Subset given: CD45RA-negative fraction. These receptors all come from a man younger than 35 in good health. Some clones in this sample may be carry-over from other donors' samples.

The chain has TRBV5-1 and TRBJ2-2; 13 nucleotides match TRBD2. Germline V gene data show CDR1 as SGHRS and CDR2 as YFSETQ. V gave up 4 bases and J gave up 8 bases; unmatched junction bases: 2. This CDR3 is 14 amino acids long. CDR3 residues: CASSMGLAGGELFF. The CDR3 bases are TGCGCCAGCAGCATGGGACTAGCGGGAGGGGAGCTGTTTTTT.

Notes on this clone: Germline and junction disagree at one end, which may indicate a read error. The chain combines TRBV7-2 with TRBJ2-5; 11 positions match TRBD2. Germline V gives CDR1 SGHTA, CDR2 FQGNSA. CDR3 length: 16 amino acids. CDR3 DNA sequence: TGTGCCAGCAGCATAGCGGGAGGGCCGGTAGGAGAGACCCAGTACTTC. Translated, it gives CASSIAGGPVGETQYF.

V is TRBV7-6 and J is TRBJ2-6; D gene uncertain. CDR1 and CDR2 from the germline V gene are SGHVS and FNYEAQ. V was trimmed by 2 bases and J by 1 base, leaving 3 bases between them. The CDR3 spans 14 residues. CDR3 nucleotide sequence: TGTGCCAGCAGCTTAAGATCTGGGGCCAACGTCCTGACTTTC. This translates into CASSLRSGANVLTF.

This clone was seen a few times. This chain joins TRBV12-5 and TRBJ1-1; D is unclear. Germline CDR1 is LGHNT and CDR2 is FRNRAP. The CDR3 runs to 14 residues. V was trimmed by 3 bases and J by 1 base, leaving 9 bases between them. The CDR3 coding sequence is TGTGCTAGTGGTTTTTATGGGAAGAACACTGAAGCTTTCTTT. It codes for CASGFYGKNTEAFF.

V usage is TRBV2 and J usage is TRBJ2-7; 14 bases are a match to TRBD2. The germline gives CDR1 SNHLY, CDR2 FYNNEI. Losses at the gene ends were 4 bases for V and 7 bases for J; bases not matched to a gene: 3. There are 14 residues in the CDR3. DNA of the CDR3: TGTGCCAGCAGTGCGACTAGCGGGAGGGGGGAGCAGTACTTC. It specifies CASSATSGRGEQYF.

The genes are TRBV10-3 and TRBJ2-3; 13 nucleotides agree with TRBD2. V was pared by 10 bases and J by 0 bases, with 7 bases of the junction left unmatched. Germline values: CDR1 ENHRY, CDR2 SYGVKD. The CDR3 consists of 16 residues. The chain's CDR3 is CASSWGLAGSTDTQYF. As DNA, the CDR3 is TGTGCCAGCTCATGGGGACTAGCGGGAAGCACAGATACGCAGTATTTT.

This clone was seen at least ten times. The chain employs TRBV5-1 and TRBJ1-1, with 8 nucleotides matching TRBD1. The CDR3 loop spans 14 amino acids. CDR1 and CDR2 (germline): SGHRS, YFSETQ. V was pared by 4 bases and J by 5 bases, with 7 bases of the junction left unmatched. CDR3 residues: CASSTGTGKTEAFF. CDR3 in DNA: TGCGCCAGCAGCACGGGGACAGGCAAAACTGAAGCTTTCTTT.

Remarks on this clone: A single base separates this from a much larger clone, so it may be a read error. The chain employs TRBV30 and TRBJ2-3; TRBD2 matches 10 bases. The CDR3 consists of 14 residues. V was pared by 2 bases and J by 1 base, with 0 bases of the junction left unmatched. Germline values: CDR1 GTSNPN, CDR2 SVGIG (reference sequence). The CDR3 sequence: CAWSSGGGTDTQYF. The CDR3 bases are TGTGCCTGGAGTAGCGGGGGGGGCACAGATACGCAGTATTTT.

This chain connects TRBV11-2 to TRBJ2-3; 12 bases align to TRBD2. The junction had 2 bases not matched to a gene; V was cut back by 2 bases and J by 2 bases. The CDR3 runs 16 residues. Germline V gene lookup returns CDR1 SGHAT and CDR2 FQNNGV. CDR3 coding DNA: TGTGCCAGCAGCTTAAGGACTAGCGGGATCACAGATACGCAGTATTTT. As protein: CASSLRTSGITDTQYF. The whole variable domain, remainder taken from reference TRBV11-2 and TRBJ2-3, is EAGVAQSPRYKIIEKRQSVAFWCNPISGHATLYWYQQILGQGPKLLIQFQNNGVVDDSQLPKDRFSAERLKGVDSTLKIQPAKLEDSAVYLCASSLRTSGITDTQYFGPGTRLTVL.

The V call is TRBV7-2, the J call TRBJ2-5, with 7 nucleotides matching TRBD2. The CDR3 consists of 16 residues. The germline V gene encodes CDR1 SGHTA and CDR2 FQGNSA. With 1 base clipped from V and 5 bases from J, the junction kept 10 bases outside the gene matches. CDR3 sequence: CASSLGSGGSGETQYF. In DNA form, the CDR3 reads TGTGCCAGCAGCTTAGGTTCCGGCGGGAGCGGTGAGACCCAGTACTTC.

The chain links TRBV29-1 to TRBJ2-3; D call uncertain. The CDR3 covers 10 residues. CDR1 is SQVTM, CDR2 ANQGSEA, per germline. The V end was cut by 4 bases, the J end by 10 bases, with 9 bases between. CDR3 residues: CSVGNKAQYF. The DNA for the CDR3 is TGCAGCGTTGGAAACAAGGCGCAGTATTTT.